This entry lists 23 T cell receptor beta chains sequenced from one sample in a study of blood T cell repertoires in COVID-19. Generated by immunoSEQ multiplex PCR, the TCRdb table keeps only in-frame clones and is missing some. The sample records under 500,000 clones, nearly 90% being singletons. Sequencing used PBMCs or T cells enriched from blood (not recorded which). These receptors were collected from a woman between 18 and 29 years old with acute COVID-19.

V is TRBV2 and J is TRBJ2-1, with 15 bases aligning to TRBD2. In germline, CDR1 is SNHLY, CDR2 FYNNEI. The CDR3 loop spans 19 amino acids. Trimming at V came to 7 bases and at J to 4 bases, leaving 14 bases not matched to a gene. DNA of the CDR3: TGTGCCAGCACCCCGGAGGCCACCGGACTAGCGGGAGGGTACAATGAGCAGTTCTTC. It is translated as CASTPEATGLAGGYNEQFF.

The CDR3 sequence: CASRSFTGGANEQFF. DNA of the CDR3: TGTGCCAGCAGGAGTTTCACGGGAGGAGCTAATGAGCAGTTCTTC. The V and J genes are TRBV27 and TRBJ2-1; 7 bases agree with TRBD2. Germline V CDR1 and CDR2: MNHEY, SMNVEV (reference sequence). V trimming: 6 bases; J trimming: 7 bases; junction bases outside the gene matches: 12. CDR3 length: 15 residues.

The V gene is TRBV4-2, the J gene TRBJ1-1; D might be TRBD1 (5 bases). Germline CDR1 reads LGHNA; CDR2 reads YNFKEQ. The CDR3 is 15 amino acids. Trimming removed 6 bases from V and 7 bases from J, with 21 bases in between. CDR3 in amino acids: CASRRHKGRPIEAFF. In nucleotides, the CDR3 is TGTGCCAGCAGACGACACAAGGGGCGACCGATTGAAGCTTTCTTT.

This clone was detected only once. This chain joins TRBV5-1 and TRBJ1-2, with D unresolved. The V gene lost 0 bases and the J gene lost 4 bases, with 7 bases spanning the gap. Germline lookup yields CDR1 SGHRS and CDR2 YFSETQ. The CDR3 has 13 amino acids. CDR3 sequence reads: CASSLDSPYGYTF. The CDR3 DNA reads as TGCGCCAGCAGCTTGGACAGCCCCTATGGCTACACCTTC.

This clone was observed a few times. The gene calls are TRBV12-3 or TRBV12-4 and TRBJ1-2, with TRBD1 as a possible D gene (5 bases). This CDR3 spans 12 amino acids. The V and J ends lost 7 bases and 5 bases respectively, with 11 bases between them. CDR3 in amino acids: CASTRGWYGYTF. The CDR3 DNA reads as TGTGCCAGCACCCGGGGGTGGTATGGCTACACCTTC.

The chain employs TRBV2 and TRBJ2-4; 8 nucleotides agree with TRBD2. The V segment lost 7 bases and the J segment 5 bases; nucleotides outside the gene matches: 7. Germline V gene sequence: CDR1 SNHLY, CDR2 FYNNEI. This CDR3 region has 14 residues. Here the CDR3 reads CASKPGLAENIQYF. DNA for the CDR3: TGTGCCAGCAAGCCAGGACTAGCAGAAAACATTCAGTACTTC.

This chain links TRBV19 with TRBJ2-7; a possible D gene is TRBD1 (6 bases). This CDR3 comprises 14 residues. The V end lost 5 bases, the J end lost 3 bases, and 14 bases lay between the germline ends. CDR1 and CDR2 from the germline V gene are LNHDA and SQIVND (reference sequence). This CDR3 reads CASSFTGTLYEQYF. In DNA, the CDR3 is TGTGCCAGTAGTTTCACCGGGACACTCTACGAGCAGTACTTC.

CDR3 in amino acids: CASSYSSEKLFF. The DNA for the CDR3 is TGTGCCAGCAGTTACAGTAGTGAAAAACTGTTTTTT. This chain joins TRBV28 and TRBJ1-4; no reliable D call. CDR3 length equals 12 residues. V shed 4 bases and J shed 7 bases, with 7 bases lying between them. In germline, CDR1 is MDHEN, CDR2 SYDVKM.

V is TRBV12-5 and J is TRBJ2-7; no definite D call. Germline CDR1 LGHNT, CDR2 FRNRAP. There are 10 residues in the CDR3. The ends were cut back, 8 bases at V and 2 bases at J, with 4 bases in the middle. The CDR3: CASSAYEQYF. In DNA, the CDR3 is TGTGCTAGTTCAGCCTACGAGCAGTACTTC.

This clone has only a few counts. The rearrangement uses TRBV5-4 and TRBJ1-2; D ambiguous. Germline V gene lookup returns CDR1 SGHNT and CDR2 YYREEE (reference sequence). The CDR3 loop spans 12 amino acids. The germline V and J ends were trimmed by 0 bases and 7 bases, with 7 bases remaining between them. The CDR3 protein is CASSLAGFGYTF. The CDR3 DNA follows: TGTGCCAGCAGCTTGGCAGGATTTGGCTACACCTTC.

The chain couples TRBV18 to TRBJ2-7; tentative D call: TRBD2 (6 bases). The V gene lost 6 bases and the J gene lost 3 bases, with 12 bases spanning the gap. Germline CDR1 is KGHSH and CDR2 is LQKENI. This CDR3 region has 13 residues. The CDR3 DNA follows: TGTGCCAGCTCCGCACGCGGGAACTACGAGCAGTACTTC. Translated: CASSARGNYEQYF.

V gene TRBV5-8 combines with J gene TRBJ1-5; 8 nucleotides line up with TRBD1. This CDR3 comprises 12 residues. Trimming removed 7 bases from V and 7 bases from J; junction bases left unmatched: 4. Germline loops: CDR1 SGHTS, CDR2 YDEGEE. The CDR3 region is CASDRGKQPQHF. CDR3 coding DNA: TGTGCCAGCGACAGGGGAAAGCAGCCCCAGCATTTT.

The chain couples TRBV18 to TRBJ2-7, with D possibly TRBD1 on 5 matching bases. The CDR3 has 14 residues. The germline V and J ends were trimmed by 0 bases and 4 bases, with 10 bases remaining between them. Germline CDR1 KGHSH, CDR2 LQKENI. The chain's CDR3 is CASSPPGVRYEQYF. The CDR3 region has the DNA TGTGCCAGCTCACCACCAGGGGTGAGATACGAGCAGTACTTC.

The J gene is TRBJ1-4, the V gene TRBV6-5, with 9 bases identical to TRBD1. Trimming removed 4 bases from V and 8 bases from J; junction bases left unmatched: 5. This CDR3 is 14 amino acids long. Germline CDR1 is MNHEY and CDR2 is SVGAGI. The CDR3 sequence is CASSSGTGWEKLFF. CDR3 coding DNA: TGTGCCAGCAGTTCCGGGACAGGGTGGGAAAAACTGTTTTTT.

This chain connects TRBV6-5 to TRBJ2-5, with a tentative D call TRBD2 (5 bases). Trimming cost V 6 bases and J 3 bases, with 5 bases left between them. From germline, CDR1 is MNHEY and CDR2 SVGAGI. The CDR3 runs to 11 residues. The CDR3 region has the DNA TGTGCCAGCAGGACTAAAGAGACCCAGTACTTC. Translating gives CASRTKETQYF.

This chain connects TRBV5-1 to TRBJ1-1, with TRBD1 matching over 8 bases. Unmatched junction bases numbered 4, after V lost 7 bases and J lost 8 bases. From germline, CDR1 is SGHRS and CDR2 YFSETQ. The CDR3 length is 11 residues. Written as DNA, the CDR3 is TGCGCCAGCCGTCAGGGGGCAGAAGCTTTCTTT. It translates to CASRQGAEAFF.

The V call is TRBV7-9, the J call TRBJ2-7; D is ambiguous. Germline V gene lookup returns CDR1 SEHNR and CDR2 FQNEAQ (reference sequence). V lost 8 bases and J 3 bases, leaving 17 bases between the germline ends. The CDR3 has 14 amino acids. CDR3 nucleotides: TGTGCCAGCGGAGACTTAAGCGAAAACTACGAGCAGTACTTC. The encoded protein is CASGDLSENYEQYF.

The chain combines TRBV9 with TRBJ1-2, with TRBD1 matching 7 bases. V lost 0 bases to trimming and J lost 0 bases; unmatched junction nucleotides: 8. The CDR3 is 17 amino acids. CDR1 is SGDLS and CDR2 is YYNGEE in the germline V gene. DNA for the CDR3: TGTGCCAGCAGCGTAGAAGGGACAGCCTCCTCTAACTATGGCTACACCTTC. It codes for CASSVEGTASSNYGYTF.

As DNA, the CDR3 is TGCGCCAGCAGTACCGGGCCCGGGGGGACCCAGTACTTC. This gives the protein CASSTGPGGTQYF. The chain carries TRBV5-1 and TRBJ2-5; tentatively, D is TRBD2 (6 bases). V lost 5 bases, J lost 7 bases, and 15 bases lay in between. This CDR3 is 13 amino acids long. Germline CDR1 is SGHRS and CDR2 is YFSETQ.

The V call is TRBV28, the J call TRBJ2-7; D ambiguous. This CDR3 spans 12 amino acids. Germline V gene data show CDR1 as MDHEN and CDR2 as SYDVKM. Trimming shortened V by 7 bases and J by 0 bases, and 7 bases separated the two germline ends. The CDR3 bases are TGTGCCAGCACCCCGAGCTCCTACGAGCAGTACTTC. Its protein is CASTPSSYEQYF.

The chain is built from TRBV15 and TRBJ2-1; 8 nucleotides line up with TRBD2. Losses at the gene ends were 0 bases for V and 6 bases for J; bases not matched to a gene: 13. The CDR3 totals 18 residues. CDR1 LNHNV and CDR2 YYDKDF come from the germline V gene (reference sequence). Here the CDR3 reads CATSRDDSGTNLFNEQFF. DNA for the CDR3: TGTGCCACCAGCAGAGATGATAGCGGGACGAACCTCTTCAATGAGCAGTTCTTC.

The count of this clone is one. The sample carries other DNA sequences with the same CDR3. The rearrangement joins TRBV29-1 to TRBJ1-5; D not resolved. This CDR3 has 13 amino acids. Trimming took off 5 bases at V and 0 bases at J, with 8 bases between the two ends. Germline V CDR1 and CDR2: SQVTM, ANQGSEA. CDR3 residues: CSVRGGSNQPQHF. CDR3 nucleotide sequence: TGCAGCGTTAGAGGAGGTAGCAATCAGCCCCAGCATTTT.

J is TRBJ1-2 and V is TRBV3-1 (or the pseudogene TRBV3-2), with no clear D. V was trimmed by 4 bases and J by 8 bases, leaving 14 bases between them. Germline assignment: CDR1 LGHDT and CDR2 YNNKEL (reference sequence). This CDR3 spans 13 amino acids. This CDR3 is CASSPSGPEGYTF. The DNA of the CDR3 is TGTGCCAGCAGCCCTTCGGGTCCGGAAGGCTACACCTTC.